Listed below are T cell receptor beta chains from one sample, sequenced in a study of radiation and T cells in renal cell carcinoma. Clones were sequenced by immunoSEQ multiplex PCR, and TCRdb holds only the in-frame ones, with some missing. Among about 150,000 clones listed, roughly 89% were seen once. This sample comprised blood, obtained from a patient whose treatment included radiotherapy and nephrectomy. The receptors come from a woman aged 45-65 years with renal cell carcinoma. The CDR3 runs from the conserved cysteine through the conserved F or W. D genes are given only for firm matches. The size field is filled for only some rows; it gives once, few, many or a size class.

>NA|TRBJ2-5|NA|TRBV19
TGTGCCAGTACCCCGACCGTTACTCAAGAGACCCAGTACTTC
CASTPTVTQETQYF
>NA|TRBJ1-6|NA|TRBV25-1
TGTGCCAGCAGTGAATATCACAGACAGTATAATTCACCCCTCCACTTT
CASSEYHRQYNSPLHF
>NA|TRBJ1-3|once|TRBV10-1
TGCGCCGAACGGGGGAGACTCGTTCCTGGAAACACCATATATTTT
CAERGRLVPGNTIYF
>NA|TRBJ2-6|NA|TRBV18
TGTGCCAGCTCACCAGACTCTGGGGCCAACGTCCTGACTTTC
CASSPDSGANVLTF
>TRBD1|TRBJ2-7|NA|TRBV19
TGTGCCAGTAGTGGGGCGACAGGGTTCTACGAGCAGTACTTC
CASSGATGFYEQYF
>TRBD1|TRBJ1-2|NA|TRBV18
TGTGCCAGCTCACCAGGACAGGATGCGGACCTTTATGGCTACACCTTC
CASSPGQDADLYGYTF
>TRBD2|TRBJ2-3|NA|TRBV5-4
TGTGCCCTTTCTGGGAGGGACTCTCTTAGCACAGATACGCAGTATTTT
CALSGRDSLSTDTQYF
>NA|TRBJ1-2|NA|TRBV5-6
TGTGCAAGCAGCTTGGTATCGTCCAGGGTTGGCTACACCTTC
CASSLVSSRVGYTF
>NA|TRBJ1-4|NA|TRBV6-5
TGTGCCAGCAGTCCGGAGGGGGCAACTAATGAAAAACTGTTTTTT
CASSPEGATNEKLFF
>NA|TRBJ1-1|NA|TRBV9
TGTGCCAGCAGCTCAGGGATAACTGAAGCTTTCTTT
CASSSGITEAFF
>TRBD1|TRBJ2-5|NA|TRBV7-2
TGTGCCAGCAGCCCTAACAGGGGGCGTCGGGAGACCCAGTACTTC
CASSPNRGRRETQYF
>NA|TRBJ1-1|once|TRBV25-1
TGTGCCAGCAGTGCCTTTCAGGGTAACACTGAAGCTTTCTTT
CASSAFQGNTEAFF
>NA|TRBJ2-7|NA|TRBV12-2
TGTGCAAGTCGCTTAGCGCGTAAAGACAGGGCCACCTACGAGCAGTACTTC
CASRLARKDRATYEQYF
>TRBD1|TRBJ1-2|NA|TRBV19
TGTGCCAGCCTCGACAGGGGGAGGGAATATGGCTACACCTTC
CASLDRGREYGYTF
>NA|TRBJ1-2|once|TRBV19
TGTGCCAGTAGCTCGATGACGCGCATGATCGGTGATGGCTACACCTTC
CASSSMTRMIGDGYTF
>NA|TRBJ1-4|NA|TRBV15
TGTGCCACCAGCAGATCAGGGGCAACTAATGAAAAACTGTTTTTT
CATSRSGATNEKLFF
>NA|TRBJ2-1|NA|TRBV5-1
TGCGCCAGCAGGGACCGGGATCCCCTCAATGAGCAGTTCTTC
CASRDRDPLNEQFF